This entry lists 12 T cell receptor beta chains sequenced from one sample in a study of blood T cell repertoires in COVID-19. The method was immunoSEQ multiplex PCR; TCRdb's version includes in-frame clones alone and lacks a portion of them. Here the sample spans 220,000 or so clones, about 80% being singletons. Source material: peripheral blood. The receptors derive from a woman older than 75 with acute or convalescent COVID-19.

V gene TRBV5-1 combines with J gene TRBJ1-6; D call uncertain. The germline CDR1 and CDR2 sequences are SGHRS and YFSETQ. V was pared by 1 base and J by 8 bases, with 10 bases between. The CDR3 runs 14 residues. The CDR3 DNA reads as TGCGCCAGCAGCTTGCAGCCAGAGGATTCACCCCTCCACTTT. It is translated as CASSLQPEDSPLHF.

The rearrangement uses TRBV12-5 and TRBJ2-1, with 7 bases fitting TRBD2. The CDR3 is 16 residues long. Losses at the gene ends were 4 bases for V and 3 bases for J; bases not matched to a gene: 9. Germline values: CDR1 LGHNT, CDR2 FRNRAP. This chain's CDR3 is CASGYLTSRYYNEQFF. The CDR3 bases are TGTGCTAGTGGTTACCTGACTAGCCGCTACTACAATGAGCAGTTCTTC.

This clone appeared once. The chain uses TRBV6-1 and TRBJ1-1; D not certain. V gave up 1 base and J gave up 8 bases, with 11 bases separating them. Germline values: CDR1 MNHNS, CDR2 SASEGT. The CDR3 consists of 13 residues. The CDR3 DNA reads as TGTGCCAGCAGTGAAGGGGCTGTTCAAGAAGCTTTCTTT. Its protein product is CASSEGAVQEAFF.

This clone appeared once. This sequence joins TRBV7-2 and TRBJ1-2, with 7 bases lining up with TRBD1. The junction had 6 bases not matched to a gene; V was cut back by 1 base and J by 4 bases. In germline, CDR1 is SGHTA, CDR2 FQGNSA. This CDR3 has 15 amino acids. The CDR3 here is CASSLGPSGGYGYTF. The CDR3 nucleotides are TGTGCCAGCAGCTTAGGTCCTTCAGGGGGCTATGGCTACACCTTC.

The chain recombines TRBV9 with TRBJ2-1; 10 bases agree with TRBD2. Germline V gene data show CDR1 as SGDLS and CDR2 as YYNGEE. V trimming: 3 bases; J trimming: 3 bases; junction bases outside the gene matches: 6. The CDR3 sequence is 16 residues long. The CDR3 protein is CASSEETSGLYNEQFF. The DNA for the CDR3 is TGTGCCAGCAGCGAGGAGACTAGCGGGCTCTACAATGAGCAGTTCTTC.

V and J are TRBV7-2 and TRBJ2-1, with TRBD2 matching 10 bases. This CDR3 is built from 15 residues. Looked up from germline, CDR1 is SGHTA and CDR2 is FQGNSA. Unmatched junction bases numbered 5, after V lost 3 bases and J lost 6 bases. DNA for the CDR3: TGTGCCAGCAGCTTCTCTAGCGGGGGAGTCAATGAGCAGTTCTTC. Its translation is CASSFSSGGVNEQFF.

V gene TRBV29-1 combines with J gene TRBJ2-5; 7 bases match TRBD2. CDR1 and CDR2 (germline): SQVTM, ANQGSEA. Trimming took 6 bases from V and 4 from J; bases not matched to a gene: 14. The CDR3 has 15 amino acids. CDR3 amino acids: CSVAPRGGGGETQYF. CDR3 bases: TGCAGCGTAGCCCCTCGTGGCGGGGGAGGAGAGACCCAGTACTTC.

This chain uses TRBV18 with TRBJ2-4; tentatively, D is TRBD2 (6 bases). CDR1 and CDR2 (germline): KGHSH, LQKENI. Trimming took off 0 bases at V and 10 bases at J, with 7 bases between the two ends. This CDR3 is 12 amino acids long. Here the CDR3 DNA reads TGTGCCAGCTCACCACCGGAGGGGATTCAGTACTTC. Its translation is CASSPPEGIQYF.

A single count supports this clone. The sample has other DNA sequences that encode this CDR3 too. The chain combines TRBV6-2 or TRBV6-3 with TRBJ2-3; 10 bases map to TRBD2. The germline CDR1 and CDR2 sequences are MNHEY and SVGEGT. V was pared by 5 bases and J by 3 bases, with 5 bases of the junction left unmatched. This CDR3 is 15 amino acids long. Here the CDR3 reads CASSRSSGGTDTQYF. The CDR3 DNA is TGTGCCAGCAGTCGATCTAGCGGGGGTACAGATACGCAGTATTTT.

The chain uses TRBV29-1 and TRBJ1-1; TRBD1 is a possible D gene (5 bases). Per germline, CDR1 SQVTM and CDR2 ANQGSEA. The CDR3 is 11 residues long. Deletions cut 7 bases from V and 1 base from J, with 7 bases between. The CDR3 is CSATGNTEAFF. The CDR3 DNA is TGCAGCGCCACAGGGAACACTGAAGCTTTCTTT.

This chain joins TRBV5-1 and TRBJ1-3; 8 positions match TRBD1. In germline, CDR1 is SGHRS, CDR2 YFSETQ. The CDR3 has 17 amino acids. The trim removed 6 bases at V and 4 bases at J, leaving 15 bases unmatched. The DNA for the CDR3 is TGCGCCAGCACCACCGGGGACAGGAGGCAAGCAGGAAACACCATATATTTT. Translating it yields CASTTGDRRQAGNTIYF.

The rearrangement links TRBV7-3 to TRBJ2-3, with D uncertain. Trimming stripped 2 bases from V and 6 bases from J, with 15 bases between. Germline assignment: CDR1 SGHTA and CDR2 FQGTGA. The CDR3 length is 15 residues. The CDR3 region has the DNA TGTGCCAGCAGCTTAGGCCAGGCTGGGTTGGATACGCAGTATTTT. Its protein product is CASSLGQAGLDTQYF.